Included here is one TCR beta chain sequence, with context. Its target is not known. The CDR3 extends over 18 amino acids. J was trimmed by 1 base and V by 5 bases; bases with no gene match: 9. Germline V gives CDR1 SGHVS, CDR2 FQNEAQ. The data were produced by immunoSEQ multiplex PCR, yet TCRdb's version contains in-frame clones alone and is incomplete. The sample has approximately 100,000 clones; approximately 91% are singletons. The data were taken from a study of T cell responses to AZD1222 COVID-19 vaccine. Findings of the study overall: The study found vaccine-associated CD4 TCRs spanning spike, dominant at 160-218 and 743-854.

Here the sequenced sample was peripheral blood, taken on day 0 of AZD1222 vaccination. The clonotype originates from an adult in good health. The chain carries TRBV7-8 and TRBJ2-2; 11 positions agree with TRBD2. The CDR3 nucleotides are TGTGCCAGCAGCCCCGAGAGGCTAGCGGGAGGGAACACCGGGGAGCTGTTTTTT. The encoded protein is CASSPERLAGGNTGELFF. Complete variable domain (other parts from reference TRBV7-8 and TRBJ2-2): GAGVSQSPRYKVAKRGQDVALRCDPISGHVSLFWYQQALGQGPEFLTYFQNEAQLDKSGLPSDRFFAERPEGSVSTLKIQRTQQEDSAVYLCASSPERLAGGNTGELFFGEGSRLTVL.